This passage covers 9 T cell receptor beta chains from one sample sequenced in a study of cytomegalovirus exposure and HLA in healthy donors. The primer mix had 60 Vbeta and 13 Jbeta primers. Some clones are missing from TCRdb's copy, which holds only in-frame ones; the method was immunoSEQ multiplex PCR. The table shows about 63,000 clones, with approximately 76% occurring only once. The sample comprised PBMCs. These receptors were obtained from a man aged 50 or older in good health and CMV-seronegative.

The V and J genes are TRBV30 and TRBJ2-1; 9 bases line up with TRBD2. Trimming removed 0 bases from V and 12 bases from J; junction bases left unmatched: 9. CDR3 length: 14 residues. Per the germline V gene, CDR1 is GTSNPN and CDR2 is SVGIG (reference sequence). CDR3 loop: CAWSVRGGNGVQFF. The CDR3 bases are TGTGCCTGGAGTGTGCGGGGGGGTAATGGAGTGCAGTTCTTC.

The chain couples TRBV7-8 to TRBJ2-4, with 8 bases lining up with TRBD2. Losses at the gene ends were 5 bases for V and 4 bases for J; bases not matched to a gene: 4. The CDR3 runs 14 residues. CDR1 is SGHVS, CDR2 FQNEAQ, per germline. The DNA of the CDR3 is TGTGCCAGCAGCCCGGCGGGGGGAAAAAACATTCAGTACTTC. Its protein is CASSPAGGKNIQYF.

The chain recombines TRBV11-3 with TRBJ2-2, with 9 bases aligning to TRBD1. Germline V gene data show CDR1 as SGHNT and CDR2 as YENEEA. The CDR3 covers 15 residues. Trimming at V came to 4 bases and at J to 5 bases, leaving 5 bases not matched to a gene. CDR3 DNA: TGTGCCAGCAGCTCCTCCGGGACAGGGACCGGGGAGCTGTTTTTT. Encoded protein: CASSSSGTGTGELFF.

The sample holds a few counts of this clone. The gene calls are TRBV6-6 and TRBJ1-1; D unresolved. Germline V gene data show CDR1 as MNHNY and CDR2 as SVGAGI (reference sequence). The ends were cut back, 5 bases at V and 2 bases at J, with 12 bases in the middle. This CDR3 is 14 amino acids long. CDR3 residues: CASSPVRGNTEAFF. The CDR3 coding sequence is TGTGCCAGCAGTCCTGTCCGGGGAAACACTGAAGCTTTCTTT.

The CDR3, as DNA: TGTGCCAGCAGCTCTAAGACCGGGGAGCTGTTTTTT. It codes for CASSSKTGELFF. The gene calls are TRBV7-3 and TRBJ2-2; D unclear. Germline assignment: CDR1 SGHTA and CDR2 FQGTGA. The CDR3 totals 12 residues. Trimming shortened V by 4 bases and J by 5 bases, and 5 bases separated the two germline ends.

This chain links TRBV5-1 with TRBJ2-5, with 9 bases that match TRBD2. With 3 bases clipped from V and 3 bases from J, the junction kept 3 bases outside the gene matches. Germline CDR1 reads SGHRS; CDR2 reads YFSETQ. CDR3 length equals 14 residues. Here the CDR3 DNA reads TGCGCCAGCAGCTCCCTAGCGGGGAAAGAGACCCAGTACTTC. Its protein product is CASSSLAGKETQYF.

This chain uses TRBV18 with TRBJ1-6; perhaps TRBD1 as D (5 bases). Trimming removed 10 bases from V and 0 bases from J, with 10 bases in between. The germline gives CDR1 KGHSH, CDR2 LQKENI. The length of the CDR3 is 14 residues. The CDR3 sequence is CATGSSSYNSPLHF. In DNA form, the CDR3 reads TGTGCCACAGGGTCCAGCTCCTATAATTCACCCCTCCACTTT.

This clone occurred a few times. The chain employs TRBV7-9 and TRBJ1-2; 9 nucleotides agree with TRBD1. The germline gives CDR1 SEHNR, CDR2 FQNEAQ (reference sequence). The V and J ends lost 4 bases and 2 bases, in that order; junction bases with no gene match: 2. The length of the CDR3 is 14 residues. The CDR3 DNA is TGTGCCAGCAGCTCAACAGGGGGCAACTATGGCTACACCTTC. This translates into CASSSTGGNYGYTF. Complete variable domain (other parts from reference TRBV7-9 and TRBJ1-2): DTGVSQNPRHKITKRGQNVTFRCDPISEHNRLYWYRQTLGQGPEFLTYFQNEAQLEKSRLLSDRFSAERPKGSFSTLEIQRTEQGDSAMYLCASSSTGGNYGYTFGSGTRLTVV.

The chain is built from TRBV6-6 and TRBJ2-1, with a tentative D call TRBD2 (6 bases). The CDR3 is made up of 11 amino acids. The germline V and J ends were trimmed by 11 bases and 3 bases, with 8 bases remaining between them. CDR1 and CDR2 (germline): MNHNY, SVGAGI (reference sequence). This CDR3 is CAGGSYNEQFF. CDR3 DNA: TGTGCCGGAGGGAGCTACAATGAGCAGTTCTTC.